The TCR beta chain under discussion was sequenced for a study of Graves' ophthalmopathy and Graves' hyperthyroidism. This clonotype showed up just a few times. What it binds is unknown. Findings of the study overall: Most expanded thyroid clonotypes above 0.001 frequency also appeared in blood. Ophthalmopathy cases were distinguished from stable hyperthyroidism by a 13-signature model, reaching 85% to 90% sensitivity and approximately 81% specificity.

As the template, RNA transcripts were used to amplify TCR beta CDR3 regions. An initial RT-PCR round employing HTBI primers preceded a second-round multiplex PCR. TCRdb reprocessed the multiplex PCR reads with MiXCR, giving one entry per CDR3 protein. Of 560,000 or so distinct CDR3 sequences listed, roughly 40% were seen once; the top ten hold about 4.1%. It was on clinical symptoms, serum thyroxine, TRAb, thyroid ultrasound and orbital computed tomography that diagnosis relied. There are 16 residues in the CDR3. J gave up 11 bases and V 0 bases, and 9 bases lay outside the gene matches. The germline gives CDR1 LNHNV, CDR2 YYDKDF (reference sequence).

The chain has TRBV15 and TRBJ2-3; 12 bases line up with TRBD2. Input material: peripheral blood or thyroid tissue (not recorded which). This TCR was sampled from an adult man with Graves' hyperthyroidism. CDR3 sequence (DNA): TGTGCCACCAGCAGAGAGACTAGCGGGGGACCCAGGGGGCAGTATTTT. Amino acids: CATSRETSGGPRGQYF.